The 8 T cell receptor beta chains listed next were all sequenced from one sample in a study of blood T cell repertoires in COVID-19. Produced via immunoSEQ multiplex PCR; TCRdb's table is partial and in-frame only. The repertoire has 65,000 or so clones, about 83% of them found once; the top ten carry about 25%. The sequencing input was peripheral blood. These receptors were collected from a human donor in a cohort sampled during active COVID-19.

This chain uses TRBV7-8 with TRBJ2-3; no firm D call. V lost 1 base to trimming and J lost 1 base, with 9 bases between them. CDR1 is SGHVS and CDR2 is FQNEAQ in the germline V gene. CDR3 size: 15 residues. The chain's CDR3 is CASSLESLRTDTQYF. As DNA, the CDR3 is TGTGCCAGCAGCTTAGAGTCACTACGCACAGATACGCAGTATTTT.

The V call is TRBV7-9, the J call TRBJ1-1, with D unresolved. Germline assignment: CDR1 SEHNR and CDR2 FQNEAQ (reference sequence). The V and J ends lost 1 base and 2 bases respectively, with 11 bases between them. CDR3 length: 15 residues. The CDR3 DNA reads as TGTGCCAGCAGCTTAGTGGTGGGCCTCAACACTGAAGCTTTCTTT. Encoded protein: CASSLVVGLNTEAFF.

This rearrangement joins TRBV19 to TRBJ1-2; the match to TRBD1 covers 8 bases. Trimming removed 5 bases from V and 8 bases from J; junction bases left unmatched: 13. The germline gives CDR1 LNHDA, CDR2 SQIVND (reference sequence). The length of the CDR3 is 15 residues. The CDR3 DNA is TGTGCCAGTAGTTCAGCGGCAGGGGGCGCTTGGGGCTACACCTTC. Translation: CASSSAAGGAWGYTF.

The chain uses TRBV29-1 and TRBJ2-6, with a weak D call TRBD1 (6 bases). Trimming left V 7 bases short and J 0 bases short, with 13 bases between. Germline V CDR1 and CDR2: SQVTM, ANQGSEA. The CDR3 spans 15 residues. The CDR3 DNA reads TGCAGCGCCCGCGAAGGGGGCTCTGGGGCCAACGTCCTGACTTTC. Encoded protein: CSAREGGSGANVLTF. Full variable domain (rest looked up from reference TRBV29-1 and TRBJ2-6): SAVISQKPSRDICQRGTSLTIQCQVDSQVTMMFWYRQQPGQSLTLIATANQGSEATYESGFVIDKFPISRPNLTFSTLTVSNMSPEDSSIYLCSAREGGSGANVLTFGAGSRLTVL.

V and J are TRBV5-4 and TRBJ2-2; 7 bases match TRBD2. The V gene end was trimmed by 5 bases and the J gene end by 4 bases; junction bases not matched to a gene: 5. Germline V gene lookup returns CDR1 SGHNT and CDR2 YYREEE (reference sequence). The CDR3 sequence is 14 residues long. The CDR3 region is CASRREGLTGELFF. In nucleotides, the CDR3 is TGTGCCAGCAGGAGGGAGGGCCTCACCGGGGAGCTGTTTTTT.

J is TRBJ2-1 and V is TRBV5-1, with 9 nucleotides matching TRBD2. CDR1 is SGHRS and CDR2 is YFSETQ in the germline V gene. Trimming at V came to 5 bases and at J to 7 bases, leaving 10 bases not matched to a gene. CDR3 length equals 15 residues. For the CDR3, the DNA is TGCGCCAGCAGAACCCCGGGACTAGCTACTAATGAGCAGTTCTTC. Translation gives CASRTPGLATNEQFF.

The V gene is TRBV5-1, the J gene TRBJ1-1, with D tentatively TRBD1 (5 bases). Trimming shortened V by 0 bases and J by 1 base, and 7 bases separated the two germline ends. The CDR3 has 14 amino acids. Germline CDR1 reads SGHRS; CDR2 reads YFSETQ. The DNA of the CDR3 is TGCGCCAGCAGCTTGGGACAGTCGAACACTGAAGCTTTCTTT. It is translated as CASSLGQSNTEAFF.

The chain links TRBV7-9 to TRBJ2-7; D may be TRBD1 (6 bases). CDR3 length: 15 amino acids. Trimming took 5 bases from V and 0 from J, leaving 14 bases between them. The germline V gene encodes CDR1 SEHNR and CDR2 FQNEAQ (reference sequence). The DNA for the CDR3 is TGTGCCAGCAGCCCCTCGGACAGTTTCTCCTACGAGCAGTACTTC. Translation gives CASSPSDSFSYEQYF.